The 2 T cell receptor beta chains reported below all come from one sample, sequenced in a study of blood T cell repertoires in COVID-19. Libraries were prepared by immunoSEQ multiplex PCR; TCRdb keeps only in-frame clonotypes and omits some of them. Seen here are roughly 34,000 clones, 80% observed once, and the top ten hold 14%. The sample consisted of peripheral blood. Receptor source: a woman aged 70-85 years with acute or convalescent COVID-19.

The chain uses TRBV5-1 and TRBJ2-7, with 10 positions matching TRBD1. With V trimmed by 0 bases and J by 4 bases, 4 bases remained unmatched. The CDR3 is 15 amino acids. Germline-derived CDR1 and CDR2 are SGHRS and YFSETQ. CDR3 nucleotide sequence: TGCGCCAGCAGCTTGGGGCCGGGACAGGGGTACGAGCAGTACTTC. This codes for CASSLGPGQGYEQYF.

V and J are TRBV29-1 and TRBJ2-3; D possibly corresponds to TRBD2 (6 bases). This CDR3 spans 14 amino acids. Trimming left V 4 bases short and J 2 bases short, with 13 bases between. Germline V CDR1 and CDR2: SQVTM, ANQGSEA. In DNA, the CDR3 is TGCAGCGTTGCGGGGGAGGCCTCCACAGATACGCAGTATTTT. This sequence encodes CSVAGEASTDTQYF.